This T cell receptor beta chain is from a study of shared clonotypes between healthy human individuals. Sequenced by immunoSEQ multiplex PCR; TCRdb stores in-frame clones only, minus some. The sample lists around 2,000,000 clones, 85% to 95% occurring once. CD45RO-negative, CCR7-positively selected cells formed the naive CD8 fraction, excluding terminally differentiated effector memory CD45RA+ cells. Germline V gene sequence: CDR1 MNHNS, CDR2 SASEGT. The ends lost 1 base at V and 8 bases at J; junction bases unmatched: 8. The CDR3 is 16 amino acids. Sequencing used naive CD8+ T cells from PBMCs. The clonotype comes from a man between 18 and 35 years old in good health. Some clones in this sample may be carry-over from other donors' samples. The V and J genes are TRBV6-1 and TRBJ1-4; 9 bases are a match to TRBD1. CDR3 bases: TGTGCCAGCAGTGAAGACCCGGGACAGGGTTGGGAAAAACTGTTTTTT. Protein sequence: CASSEDPGQGWEKLFF.